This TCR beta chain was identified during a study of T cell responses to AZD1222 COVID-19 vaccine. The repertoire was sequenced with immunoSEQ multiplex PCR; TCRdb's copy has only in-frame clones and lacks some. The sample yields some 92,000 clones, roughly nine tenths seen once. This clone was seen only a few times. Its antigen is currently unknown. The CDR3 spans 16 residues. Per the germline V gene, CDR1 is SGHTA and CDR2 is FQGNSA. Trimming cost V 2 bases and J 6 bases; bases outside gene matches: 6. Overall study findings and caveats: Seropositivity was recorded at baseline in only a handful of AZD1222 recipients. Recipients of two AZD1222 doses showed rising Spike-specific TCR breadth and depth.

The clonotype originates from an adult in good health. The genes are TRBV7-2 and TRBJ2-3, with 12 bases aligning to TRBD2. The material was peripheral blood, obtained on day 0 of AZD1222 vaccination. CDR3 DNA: TGTGCCAGCAGCTTACTAGCGGGGGGGCAAGGGGATACGCAGTATTTT. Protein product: CASSLLAGGQGDTQYF.